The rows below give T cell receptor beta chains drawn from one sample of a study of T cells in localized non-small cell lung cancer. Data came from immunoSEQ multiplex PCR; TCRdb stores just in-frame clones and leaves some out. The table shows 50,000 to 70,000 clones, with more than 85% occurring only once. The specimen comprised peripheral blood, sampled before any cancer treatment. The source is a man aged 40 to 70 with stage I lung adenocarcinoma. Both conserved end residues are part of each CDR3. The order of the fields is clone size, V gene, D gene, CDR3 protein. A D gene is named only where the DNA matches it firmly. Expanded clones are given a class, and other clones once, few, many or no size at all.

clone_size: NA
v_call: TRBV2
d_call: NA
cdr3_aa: CASSEVDIAYNEQFF

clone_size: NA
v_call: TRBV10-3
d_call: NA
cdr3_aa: CAISAPKNRASNTGELFF

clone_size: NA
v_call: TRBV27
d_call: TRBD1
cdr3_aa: CASSPDRGEGETQYF

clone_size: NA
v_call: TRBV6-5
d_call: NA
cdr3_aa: CASSPAGNTGELFF

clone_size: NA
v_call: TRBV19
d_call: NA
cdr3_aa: CASSGQGGETQYF

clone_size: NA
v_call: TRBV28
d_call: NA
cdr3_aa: CATQARQVLNEQYF

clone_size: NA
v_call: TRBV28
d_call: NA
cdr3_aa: CASRSGQSNSNEQFF

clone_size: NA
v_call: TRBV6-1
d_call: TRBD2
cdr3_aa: CASRSSGRGDTQYF

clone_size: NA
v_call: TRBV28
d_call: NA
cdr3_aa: CASRNPGGANQPQHF

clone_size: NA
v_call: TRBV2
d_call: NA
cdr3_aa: CASSFTIDTMNTEAFF

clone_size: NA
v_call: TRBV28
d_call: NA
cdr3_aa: CATARGYEQYF

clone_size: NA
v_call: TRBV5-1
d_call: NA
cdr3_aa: CASSLVGGHEQYF

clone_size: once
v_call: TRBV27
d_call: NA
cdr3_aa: CASSPRAPKLGAYEQFF

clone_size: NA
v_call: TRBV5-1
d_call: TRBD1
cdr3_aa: CASSIRTGKSTEAFF

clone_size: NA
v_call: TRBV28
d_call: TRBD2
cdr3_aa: CASRTSGSSYEQYF

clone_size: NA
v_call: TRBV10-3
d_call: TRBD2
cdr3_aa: CAIGRVAGVFGETQYF

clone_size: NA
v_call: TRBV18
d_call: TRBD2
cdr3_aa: CASSLMTTSVYNEQFF

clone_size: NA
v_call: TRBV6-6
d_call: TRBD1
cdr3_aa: CASSSLGGQEAFF

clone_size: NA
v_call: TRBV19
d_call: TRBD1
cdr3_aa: CASSMDRGEYNEQFF

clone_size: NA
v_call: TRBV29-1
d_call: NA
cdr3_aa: CSVKRANTEAFF

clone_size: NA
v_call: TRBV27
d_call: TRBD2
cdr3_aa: CASSLSWLAANNEQFF

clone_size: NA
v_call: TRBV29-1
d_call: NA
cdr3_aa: CSVATGANVLTF

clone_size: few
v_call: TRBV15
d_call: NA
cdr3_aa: CATSRGRDSNQPQHF

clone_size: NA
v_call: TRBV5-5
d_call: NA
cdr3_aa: CASSLAPYLGDTEAFF

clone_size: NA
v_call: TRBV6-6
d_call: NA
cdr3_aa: CASSIGYSYNEQFF

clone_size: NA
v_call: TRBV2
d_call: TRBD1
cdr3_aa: CASSQTTDRANTGELFF

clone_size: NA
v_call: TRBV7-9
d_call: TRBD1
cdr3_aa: CASTTGGRNGYGYTF

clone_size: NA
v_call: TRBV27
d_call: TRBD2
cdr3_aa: CASSFSSRTRSNEQFF

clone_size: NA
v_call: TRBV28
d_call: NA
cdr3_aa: CASRSTGGSRGYGYTF

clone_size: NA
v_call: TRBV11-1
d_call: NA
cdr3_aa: CASSRGWGAQETEAFF

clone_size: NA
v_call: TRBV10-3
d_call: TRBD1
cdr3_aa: CAISRTGQGANEQFF

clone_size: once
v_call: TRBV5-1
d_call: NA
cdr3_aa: CASSAGPSTDTQYF

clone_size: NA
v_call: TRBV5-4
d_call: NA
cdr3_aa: CASSLDGVNTEAFF

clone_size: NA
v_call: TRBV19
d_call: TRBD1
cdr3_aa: CASSILQGLSPTDTQYF

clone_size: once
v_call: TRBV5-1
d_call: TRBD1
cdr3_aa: CASSFQTGVGTDTQYF